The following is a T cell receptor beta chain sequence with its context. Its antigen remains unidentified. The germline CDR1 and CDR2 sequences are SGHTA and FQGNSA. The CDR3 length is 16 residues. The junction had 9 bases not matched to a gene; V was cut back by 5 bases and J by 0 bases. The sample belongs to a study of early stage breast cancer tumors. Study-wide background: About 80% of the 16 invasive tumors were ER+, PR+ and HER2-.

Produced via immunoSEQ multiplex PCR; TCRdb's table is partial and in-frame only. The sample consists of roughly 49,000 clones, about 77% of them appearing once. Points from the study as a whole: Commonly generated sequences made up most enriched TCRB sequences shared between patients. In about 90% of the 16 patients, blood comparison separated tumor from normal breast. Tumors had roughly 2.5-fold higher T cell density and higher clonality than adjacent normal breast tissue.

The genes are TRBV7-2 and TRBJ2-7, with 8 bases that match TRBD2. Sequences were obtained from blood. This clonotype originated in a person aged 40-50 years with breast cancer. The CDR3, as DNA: TGTGCCAGCAGCCTCGTCCTAGCGGGCCCCTCCTACGAGCAGTACTTC. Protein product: CASSLVLAGPSYEQYF. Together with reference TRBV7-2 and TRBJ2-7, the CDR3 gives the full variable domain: GAGVSQSPSNKVTEKGKDVELRCDPISGHTALYWYRQSLGQGLEFLIYFQGNSAPDKSGLPSDRFSAERTGGSVSTLTIQRTQQEDSAVYLCASSLVLAGPSYEQYFGPGTRLTVT.